The 25 T cell receptor beta chains in this list originate from one sample, sequenced in a study of shared clonotypes between healthy human individuals. Generated by immunoSEQ multiplex PCR, the TCRdb table keeps only in-frame clones and is missing some. The data show about 2 million clones, around 96% seen once. Only CD45RO-negative cells positively selected for CCR7 counted as naive CD8 cells, so terminally differentiated effector memory CD45RA+ cells were excluded. Source material: naive CD8+ T cells sorted from blood. The receptors shown here come from a young man in good health.

The genes are TRBV4-3 and TRBJ2-5, with 8 bases lining up with TRBD1. Trimming took 5 bases from V and 1 from J; bases not matched to a gene: 6. The length of the CDR3 is 15 residues. Per the germline V gene, CDR1 is LGHNA and CDR2 is YSLEER. CDR3 in DNA: TGCGCCAGCAGCTACGGGACAGGCGTCCAAGAGACCCAGTACTTC. Translation gives CASSYGTGVQETQYF.

The J gene is TRBJ1-5, the V gene TRBV6-1, with D unresolved. Germline assignment: CDR1 MNHNS and CDR2 SASEGT. The CDR3 length is 15 residues. The ends were cut back, 6 bases at V and 5 bases at J, with 17 bases in the middle. The CDR3 nucleotides are TGTGCCAGCAGCCAGGACTGGGAAACCCATCAGCCCCAGCATTTT. This encodes CASSQDWETHQPQHF.

The chain employs TRBV7-9 and TRBJ1-4; maybe TRBD1 (5 bases). V was trimmed by 5 bases and J by 7 bases, leaving 14 bases between them. CDR1 is SEHNR, CDR2 FQNEAQ, per germline (reference sequence). The CDR3 loop spans 14 amino acids. The CDR3 is CASSRDDRIEKLFF. The CDR3 nucleotides read TGTGCCAGCAGCAGGGACGATCGGATTGAAAAACTGTTTTTT.

This chain joins TRBV7-9 and TRBJ2-1; 9 nucleotides align to TRBD1. CDR1 and CDR2 (germline): SEHNR, FQNEAQ (reference sequence). V dropped 4 bases and J dropped 5; count of bases not matched to a gene: 6. The CDR3 totals 15 residues. The CDR3 protein is CASSSQGQGHNEQFF. Here the CDR3 DNA reads TGTGCCAGCAGCTCTCAGGGACAGGGCCACAATGAGCAGTTCTTC. The variable domain in full, completed from reference TRBV7-9 and TRBJ2-1, reads DTGVSQNPRHKITKRGQNVTFRCDPISEHNRLYWYRQTLGQGPEFLTYFQNEAQLEKSRLLSDRFSAERPKGSFSTLEIQRTEQGDSAMYLCASSSQGQGHNEQFFGPGTRLTVL.

V and J are TRBV27 and TRBJ2-1; D is unresolved. Per the germline V gene, CDR1 is MNHEY and CDR2 is SMNVEV (reference sequence). This CDR3 is built from 13 residues. Trimming left V 2 bases short and J 4 bases short, with 6 bases between. The CDR3 reads CASSLVRYNEQFF. The CDR3 coding sequence is TGTGCCAGCAGTTTAGTGAGGTACAATGAGCAGTTCTTC.

The J gene is TRBJ2-3, the V gene TRBV7-2; maybe TRBD2 (6 bases). This CDR3 has 19 residues. V was pared by 3 bases and J by 0 bases, with 22 bases between. The germline gives CDR1 SGHTA, CDR2 FQGNSA. CDR3 DNA sequence: TGTGCCAGCAGCTTCCCGCAGGAGGGCGCGGGCCTTAGCACAGATACGCAGTATTTT. Encoded protein: CASSFPQEGAGLSTDTQYF.

CDR3 DNA sequence: TGTGCCAGCAGTTTTCTAGCGGAACACTACAATGAGCAGTTCTTC. Its protein product is CASSFLAEHYNEQFF. This chain links TRBV6-5 with TRBJ2-1, with TRBD2 identical over 7 bases. Germline V gene data show CDR1 as MNHEY and CDR2 as SVGAGI. The CDR3 length is 15 residues. The trim removed 4 bases at V and 3 bases at J, leaving 6 bases unmatched.

The chain links TRBV19 to TRBJ2-2, with no clear D. CDR3 length: 12 residues. The germline V gene encodes CDR1 LNHDA and CDR2 SQIVND (reference sequence). The germline V and J ends were trimmed by 10 bases and 3 bases, with 9 bases remaining between them. The CDR3: CAIIRDTGELFF. For the CDR3, the DNA is TGTGCCATAATTAGAGACACCGGGGAGCTGTTTTTT.

As for this clone: Other DNA sequences in this sample translate to the same CDR3. The V and J genes are TRBV15 and TRBJ2-7; the D gene is possibly TRBD2 (6 bases). The CDR3 consists of 11 residues. V lost 5 bases and J lost 4, with 6 bases in between. Germline V CDR1 and CDR2: LNHNV, YYDKDF (reference sequence). The CDR3 loop reads CATSRGYEQYF. CDR3 nucleotide sequence: TGTGCCACCAGCCGGGGGTACGAGCAGTACTTC.

The chain employs TRBV10-3 and TRBJ2-7, with TRBD2 matching 7 bases. The germline V gene has CDR1 ENHRY and CDR2 SYGVKD. V shed 3 bases, J shed 3 bases, and the junction held 8 bases outside the gene matches. This CDR3 spans 15 amino acids. DNA of the CDR3: TGTGCCATCAGTGACCTCGCAGGGACTAACTACGAGCAGTACTTC. Translated, it gives CAISDLAGTNYEQYF.

This chain links TRBV30 with TRBJ1-2; no clear D. Trimming pared 3 bases from V and 10 bases from J, leaving 15 bases between. CDR3 length: 12 amino acids. The germline gives CDR1 GTSNPN, CDR2 SVGIG (reference sequence). The CDR3 region is CAWRGPPADYTF. The CDR3, as DNA: TGTGCCTGGAGAGGGCCGCCGGCCGACTACACCTTC.

The chain joins TRBV7-8 to TRBJ2-7; the D gene is possibly TRBD1 (7 bases). This CDR3 has 18 residues. CDR1 is SGHVS, CDR2 FQNEAQ, per germline. V was shortened by 3 bases and J by 0 bases, with 21 bases between the two germline ends. The CDR3 here is CASSFAGIGTALSYEQYF. In DNA form, the CDR3 reads TGTGCCAGCAGCTTTGCGGGGATTGGGACAGCCCTCTCCTACGAGCAGTACTTC.

The J gene is TRBJ2-1, the V gene TRBV30, with 13 bases lining up with TRBD2. Looked up from germline, CDR1 is GTSNPN and CDR2 is SVGIG (reference sequence). This CDR3 spans 16 amino acids. Trimming cost V 0 bases and J 4 bases; bases outside gene matches: 3. In nucleotides, the CDR3 is TGTGCCTGGAGTGTGGGACTAGCGGGACAATACAATGAGCAGTTCTTC. Its translation: CAWSVGLAGQYNEQFF. The variable domain in full, with the rest retrieved from reference TRBV30 and TRBJ2-1, is SQTIHQWPATLVQPVGSPLSLECTVEGTSNPNLYWYRQAAGRGLQLLFYSVGIGQISSEVPQNLSASRPQDRQFILSSKKLLLSDSGFYLCAWSVGLAGQYNEQFFGPGTRLTVL.

The chain is built from TRBV7-9 and TRBJ2-1; TRBD2 aligns across 10 bases. The CDR3 spans 15 residues. Per the germline V gene, CDR1 is SEHNR and CDR2 is FQNEAQ (reference sequence). V shed 6 bases, J shed 5 bases, and the junction held 7 bases outside the gene matches. CDR3 sequence: CASRVLAGLNNEQFF. DNA of the CDR3: TGTGCCAGCAGGGTACTAGCGGGGCTAAACAATGAGCAGTTCTTC.

This rearrangement joins TRBV2 to TRBJ1-1, with TRBD1 as a possible D gene (6 bases). Germline CDR1 is SNHLY and CDR2 is FYNNEI. The CDR3 has 12 residues. Between the trimmed V and J ends, which lost 10 bases and 6 bases, there was a span of 15 bases. The DNA of the CDR3 is TGTGCCATCGCAGGGGTTGTCGCTGAAGCTTTCTTT. It encodes CAIAGVVAEAFF.

The CDR3 here is CASSKGNRDTLNYGYTF. DNA of the CDR3: TGTGCCAGTAGTAAAGGGAACCGGGACACCTTAAACTATGGCTACACCTTC. The chain recombines TRBV19 with TRBJ1-2; possibly TRBD1 for D (6 bases). CDR1 and CDR2 (germline): LNHDA, SQIVND (reference sequence). Trimming took off 4 bases at V and 2 bases at J, with 20 bases between the two ends. CDR3 length: 17 residues.

The chain links TRBV2 to TRBJ2-1; D is unresolved. Germline V gives CDR1 SNHLY, CDR2 FYNNEI. This CDR3 comprises 11 residues. The V gene lost 8 bases and the J gene lost 9 bases, with 11 bases spanning the gap. The CDR3 nucleotides read TGTGCCAGCGGAGACCAAAGTGAGCAGTTCTTC. It is translated as CASGDQSEQFF.

This chain connects TRBV5-5 to TRBJ2-2; 10 bases are shared with TRBD1. From germline, CDR1 is SGHKS and CDR2 YYEKEE (reference sequence). The trim removed 6 bases at V and 4 bases at J, leaving 9 bases unmatched. This CDR3 is 16 amino acids long. CDR3 nucleotide sequence: TGTGCCAGCAACGACGGGACAGGGGACTTCACCGGGGAGCTGTTTTTT. Encoded protein: CASNDGTGDFTGELFF.

This rearrangement joins TRBV7-6 to TRBJ2-1; 9 bases line up with TRBD2. The germline V gene encodes CDR1 SGHVS and CDR2 FNYEAQ. V was pared by 7 bases and J by 7 bases, with 20 bases of the junction left unmatched. This CDR3 spans 18 amino acids. Here the CDR3 DNA reads TGTGCCAGCACCCTCGGACCAGGTTCGCCTAGCGGGGTTAATGAGCAGTTCTTC. It is translated as CASTLGPGSPSGVNEQFF.

The chain recombines TRBV11-2 with TRBJ1-2, with 11 positions matching TRBD1. The V gene's germline CDR1 is SGHAT and CDR2 FQNNGV. The V segment lost 1 base and the J segment 0 bases; nucleotides outside the gene matches: 10. CDR3 length: 19 residues. The CDR3 region is CASSLGLGQGAIANYGYTF. DNA of the CDR3: TGTGCCAGCAGCTTAGGCCTCGGACAGGGGGCGATAGCTAACTATGGCTACACCTTC.

This clone has only one observation. J is TRBJ1-1 and V is TRBV11-2; D unclear. The germline gives CDR1 SGHAT, CDR2 FQNNGV. This CDR3 spans 15 amino acids. Trimming took off 1 base at V and 5 bases at J, with 14 bases between the two ends. The DNA of the CDR3 is TGTGCCAGCAGCTTAGGGAAGCGGCTGAGGACTGAAGCTTTCTTT. It encodes CASSLGKRLRTEAFF.

V and J are TRBV28 and TRBJ1-5, with D tentatively TRBD1 (5 bases). CDR3 length: 16 amino acids. CDR1 is MDHEN, CDR2 SYDVKM, per germline. Trimming removed 2 bases at V and 0 bases at J, with 11 bases between. The chain's CDR3 is CASSLQPGLSNQPQHF. The CDR3 nucleotides read TGTGCCAGCAGTTTACAACCGGGACTTAGCAATCAGCCCCAGCATTTT.

The V gene is TRBV4-1, the J gene TRBJ2-3; 9 bases map to TRBD1. The germline V gene encodes CDR1 MGHRA and CDR2 YSYEKL. The V and J ends lost 4 bases and 4 bases, in that order; junction bases with no gene match: 12. The CDR3 has 17 residues. CDR3 loop: CASSLEPQGAGADTQYF. The DNA for the CDR3 is TGCGCCAGCAGCCTGGAACCACAGGGGGCAGGCGCAGATACGCAGTATTTT.

The chain recombines TRBV15 with TRBJ1-1; TRBD1 might be the D (5 bases). Trimming removed 3 bases from V and 2 bases from J, with 16 bases in between. Germline V gene lookup returns CDR1 LNHNV and CDR2 YYDKDF (reference sequence). This CDR3 contains 16 residues. This CDR3 reads CATSSDQDMGNTEAFF. In nucleotides, the CDR3 is TGTGCCACCAGCAGTGACCAGGACATGGGTAACACTGAAGCTTTCTTT.

The sample holds one count of this clone. The chain carries TRBV27 and TRBJ2-7; maybe TRBD2 (6 bases). Germline V gene data show CDR1 as MNHEY and CDR2 as SMNVEV (reference sequence). V lost 8 bases and J lost 0, with 17 bases in between. This CDR3 region has 15 residues. Here the CDR3 reads CASHQVGGSSYEQYF. CDR3 in DNA: TGTGCCAGCCACCAGGTTGGGGGGAGCTCCTACGAGCAGTACTTC.